This T cell receptor beta chain was sequenced for a study of vaccination and CD4 T cells after COVID-19. Trimming at V came to 5 bases and at J to 6 bases, leaving 10 bases not matched to a gene. The V gene's germline CDR1 is SNHLY and CDR2 FYNNEI. The CDR3 length is 16 residues. Treatment here: roughly ten-day PBMC culture with coronavirus spike peptide pools or control peptides (ViraFEST assay). Oncomine TCR Beta short-read sequencing was applied to DNA from cultured CD4+ T cells. TCRdb processed the PCR reads anew with MiXCR; each CDR3 protein has one entry. This table holds around 13,000 distinct CDR3 sequences, around 74% found once. In regard to this clonotype: What it recognizes is unknown.

The material sequenced was CD4+ T cells from blood, cultured in vitro, taken after SARS-CoV-2 vaccination. The V and J genes are TRBV2 and TRBJ1-5; 10 nucleotides match TRBD1. This clonotype was sampled from a human donor who received a COVID-19 vaccine. The CDR3 coding sequence is TGTGCCAGCAGTAGGGACCCGACAGGGGGCGGTCAGCCCCAGCATTTT. Encoded protein: CASSRDPTGGGQPQHF.